The 27 T cell receptor beta chains in this list originate from one sample, sequenced in a study of CD8 T cells in ankylosing spondylitis. Broader study findings: Seemingly distinctive of ankylosing spondylitis blood was a TCR beta motif formed by eight highly homologous variants.

These receptors lack a known antigen. Each CDR3 protein is one row after TCRdb ran MiXCR on the 5' RACE reads. The sample lists roughly 300,000 distinct CDR3 sequences, 6.5% to 10% occurring once. The sample was blood, either unsorted or a sorted T cell fraction (not recorded which). The source of these receptors is a male donor with ankylosing spondylitis.

The chain combines TRBV12-3 or TRBV12-4 with TRBJ2-3, with TRBD2 identical over 7 bases. The CDR3 totals 15 residues. The V gene end was trimmed by 6 bases and the J gene end by 1 base; junction bases not matched to a gene: 7. The CDR3 is CASRLGAGGTDTQYF. The DNA for the CDR3 is TGTGCCAGCAGACTCGGGGCGGGGGGCACAGATACGCAGTATTTT.

The chain couples TRBV5-1 to TRBJ2-2; 8 bases line up with TRBD2. The CDR3 loop spans 18 amino acids. After removal of 4 bases from V and 0 bases from J, the junction contained 11 bases not matched to a gene. Germline CDR1 SGHRS, CDR2 YFSETQ. CDR3 DNA sequence: TGCGCCAGCAGCGCTATTTTAGCGGGGTACTCGAACACCGGGGAGCTGTTTTTT. Translating it yields CASSAILAGYSNTGELFF.

This clonotype was recorded at least ten times. The chain combines TRBV11-1 with TRBJ1-6, with 7 bases identical to TRBD1. This CDR3 has 15 amino acids. V gave up 0 bases and J gave up 10 bases; unmatched junction bases: 6. Germline CDR1 and CDR2: SGHAT and FQDESV (reference sequence). The CDR3 spells CASSLAGQRTSPLHF. The DNA for the CDR3 is TGTGCCAGCAGCTTAGCGGGACAGAGGACCTCACCCCTCCACTTT.

By proportion, this clonotype is medium-sized. V usage is TRBV5-1 and J usage is TRBJ2-1; D call uncertain. Germline assignment: CDR1 SGHRS and CDR2 YFSETQ. The V gene lost 4 bases and the J gene lost 8 bases, with 7 bases spanning the gap. The CDR3 is made up of 11 amino acids. CDR3 sequence reads: CASSLLYEQFF. The CDR3 nucleotides read TGCGCCAGCAGCCTACTCTATGAGCAGTTCTTC.

This clonotype has just a few counts. V usage is TRBV20-1 and J usage is TRBJ2-1; TRBD2 might be the D (5 bases). CDR1 and CDR2 (germline): DFQATT, SNEGSKA (reference sequence). The CDR3 has 12 residues. The CDR3 loop reads CSADTSSNEQFF. DNA for the CDR3: TGCAGCGCTGATACTAGTTCCAATGAGCAGTTCTTC.

The V gene is TRBV10-3, the J gene TRBJ1-1; 7 bases are a match to TRBD1. This CDR3 is 13 amino acids long. Germline V gene sequence: CDR1 ENHRY, CDR2 SYGVKD. With V trimmed by 7 bases and J by 3 bases, 5 bases remained unmatched. The CDR3 region is CAITLDRYTEAFF. CDR3 sequence (DNA): TGTGCCATCACCTTGGACAGGTACACTGAAGCTTTCTTT.

This clonotype was seen repeatedly, ten times or more. The CDR3 is CSVIHAENYGYTF. CDR3 DNA sequence: TGCAGCGTCATACACGCGGAGAACTATGGCTACACCTTC. This rearrangement joins TRBV29-1 to TRBJ1-2, with unresolved D. Germline CDR1 reads SQVTM; CDR2 reads ANQGSEA. V was trimmed by 6 bases and J by 2 bases, leaving 13 bases between them. The CDR3 has 13 amino acids.

The CDR3, as DNA: TGTGCCAGCAGCTTTCGACAGGGACGGGCCTACGAGCAGTACTTC. Translated: CASSFRQGRAYEQYF. The genes are TRBV11-3 and TRBJ2-7; 7 bases agree with TRBD1. The V gene end was trimmed by 3 bases and the J gene end by 2 bases; junction bases not matched to a gene: 7. This CDR3 has 15 amino acids. Germline CDR1 is SGHNT and CDR2 is YENEEA.

This clonotype was detected ten times or more. V is TRBV10-3 and J is TRBJ1-5, with D possibly matching TRBD1 (6 bases). Germline CDR1 reads ENHRY; CDR2 reads SYGVKD. Deletions cut 10 bases from V and 1 base from J, with 14 bases between. The CDR3 is made up of 14 amino acids. Here the CDR3 DNA reads TGTGCCACGGTACAGGGACTAAGCAATCAGCCCCAGCATTTT. Translated, it gives CATVQGLSNQPQHF.

The chain uses TRBV12-3 or TRBV12-4 and TRBJ2-3; no firm D call. V lost 6 bases to trimming and J lost 1 base, with 8 bases between them. The CDR3 runs 13 residues. This CDR3 is CASRSAGTDTQYF. The CDR3, as DNA: TGTGCCAGCAGATCGGCGGGCACAGATACGCAGTATTTT.

Only a few counts were recorded for this clonotype. The chain recombines TRBV2 with TRBJ2-2; 10 bases agree with TRBD1. Trimming removed 7 bases from V and 3 bases from J; junction bases left unmatched: 5. In germline, CDR1 is SNHLY, CDR2 FYNNEI. The CDR3 runs to 15 residues. CDR3 sequence: CASKDRGPDTGELFF. CDR3 bases: TGTGCCAGCAAAGACAGGGGGCCGGACACCGGGGAGCTGTTTTTT.

The chain recombines TRBV5-5 with TRBJ2-2; a weak D match, TRBD1 (5 bases). Germline CDR1 reads SGHKS; CDR2 reads YYEKEE (reference sequence). The CDR3 is 16 amino acids. V was shortened by 4 bases and J by 0 bases, with 13 bases between the two germline ends. This CDR3 reads CASSHRPAANTGELFF. CDR3 in DNA: TGTGCCAGCAGCCACAGGCCAGCCGCGAACACCGGGGAGCTGTTTTTT.

The CDR3 DNA follows: TGTGCCAGCAGCTTAGAAGTGGTGATTAGCACAGATACGCAGTATTTT. It is translated as CASSLEVVISTDTQYF. The V gene is TRBV7-9, the J gene TRBJ2-3; D not resolved. This CDR3 region has 16 residues. Trimming cost V 1 base and J 0 bases, with 11 bases left between them. CDR1 and CDR2 from the germline V gene are SEHNR and FQNEAQ (reference sequence).

This chain links TRBV7-2 with TRBJ1-2, with unresolved D. This CDR3 contains 13 residues. The V gene's germline CDR1 is SGHTA and CDR2 FQGNSA. Between the trimmed V and J ends, which lost 0 bases and 5 bases, there was a span of 7 bases. The CDR3 loop reads CASSLADGYGYTF. CDR3 coding DNA: TGTGCCAGCAGCTTAGCGGATGGGTATGGCTACACCTTC. Complete variable domain (other parts from reference TRBV7-2 and TRBJ1-2): GAGVSQSPSNKVTEKGKDVELRCDPISGHTALYWYRQSLGQGLEFLIYFQGNSAPDKSGLPSDRFSAERTGGSVSTLTIQRTQQEDSAVYLCASSLADGYGYTFGSGTRLTVV.

The chain couples TRBV29-1 to TRBJ2-5, with D uncertain. TRBJ2-1 explains the end of the DNA better; the J call may be wrong. Germline CDR1 and CDR2: SQVTM and ANQGSEA. This CDR3 spans 10 amino acids. CDR3 amino acids: CSVESETQFF. CDR3 sequence (DNA): TGCAGCGTTGAATCTGAGACCCAGTTCTTC.

This clonotype was seen only a few times. The CDR3 nucleotides read TGTGCCAGTAGTATAGATCTTGGGGATCAGCCCCAGCATTTT. Its translation is CASSIDLGDQPQHF. This chain links TRBV19 with TRBJ1-5; no firm D call. Per germline, CDR1 LNHDA and CDR2 SQIVND (reference sequence). This CDR3 is built from 14 residues. The V end lost 0 bases, the J end lost 5 bases, and 8 bases lay between the germline ends.

The rearrangement joins TRBV7-8 to TRBJ2-5; 9 bases agree with TRBD2. Germline CDR1 reads SGHVS; CDR2 reads FQNEAQ. The CDR3 consists of 17 residues. The V segment lost 3 bases and the J segment 1 base; nucleotides outside the gene matches: 9. CDR3 nucleotide sequence: TGTGCCAGCAGCTTCAGCCCCGGGACTAGCAGCCAAGAGACCCAGTACTTC. Residues: CASSFSPGTSSQETQYF.

This clonotype was observed a few times. J is TRBJ2-5 and V is TRBV10-3; maybe TRBD2 (6 bases). The CDR3 extends over 13 amino acids. V lost 6 bases and J lost 0, with 8 bases in between. The germline gives CDR1 ENHRY, CDR2 SYGVKD. In nucleotides, the CDR3 is TGTGCCATCAGCCCTAGCGACCAAGAGACCCAGTACTTC. Amino acid sequence: CAISPSDQETQYF.

The V call is TRBV19, the J call TRBJ2-7, with 8 positions matching TRBD1. V was pared by 3 bases and J by 6 bases, with 4 bases of the junction left unmatched. This CDR3 spans 13 amino acids. The germline gives CDR1 LNHDA, CDR2 SQIVND (reference sequence). The CDR3 loop reads CASSIRTGLEQYF. The CDR3 region has the DNA TGTGCCAGTAGTATTCGGACAGGGCTCGAGCAGTACTTC.

J is TRBJ2-7 and V is TRBV27; D gene unclear. Trimming shortened V by 6 bases and J by 3 bases, and 21 bases separated the two germline ends. CDR1 and CDR2 from the germline V gene are MNHEY and SMNVEV (reference sequence). This CDR3 comprises 16 residues. The CDR3 here is CASSRSMSPIHYEQYF. CDR3 DNA: TGTGCCAGCAGCCGAAGCATGAGTCCAATCCACTACGAGCAGTACTTC.

This clonotype came up many times. V gene TRBV4-2 combines with J gene TRBJ2-3; D remains ambiguous. The CDR3 length is 14 residues. The V gene's germline CDR1 is LGHNA and CDR2 YNFKEQ. V dropped 0 bases and J dropped 2 bases, with 6 bases sitting between them. The CDR3 DNA follows: TGTGCCAGCAGCCAAGATCAAGTCACAGATACGCAGTATTTT. It is translated as CASSQDQVTDTQYF.

There are a few counts of this clonotype. This chain connects TRBV7-9 to TRBJ1-5; D call uncertain. Trimming shortened V by 1 base and J by 6 bases, and 13 bases separated the two germline ends. CDR1 SEHNR and CDR2 FQNEAQ come from the germline V gene (reference sequence). The CDR3 length is 15 residues. The CDR3 is CASSLEEGSGQPQHF. The CDR3 nucleotides are TGTGCCAGCAGCTTAGAGGAAGGGTCTGGTCAGCCCCAGCATTTT.

The V and J genes are TRBV2 and TRBJ2-2; 7 nucleotides match TRBD1. V gave up 8 bases and J gave up 0 bases; unmatched junction bases: 6. This CDR3 has 15 residues. Germline V gene sequence: CDR1 SNHLY, CDR2 FYNNEI. The CDR3 sequence: CASELTGTNTGELFF. DNA for the CDR3: TGTGCCAGCGAACTGACAGGGACGAACACCGGGGAGCTGTTTTTT. Complete variable domain (other parts from reference TRBV2 and TRBJ2-2): EPEVTQTPSHQVTQMGQEVILRCVPISNHLYFYWYRQILGQKVEFLVSFYNNEISEKSEIFDDQFSVERPDGSNFTLKIRSTKLEDSAMYFCASELTGTNTGELFFGEGSRLTVL.

The chain carries TRBV27 and TRBJ2-2, with 7 bases fitting TRBD1. The germline CDR1 and CDR2 sequences are MNHEY and SMNVEV (reference sequence). The CDR3 sequence is 16 residues long. V dropped 3 bases and J dropped 0; count of bases not matched to a gene: 4. The CDR3: CASSFHGTANTGELFF. CDR3 DNA: TGTGCCAGCAGTTTTCACGGGACAGCGAACACCGGGGAGCTGTTTTTT.

The rearrangement uses TRBV10-3 and TRBJ2-3, with 15 bases matching TRBD2. Germline-derived CDR1 and CDR2 are ENHRY and SYGVKD. J lost 2 bases, V lost 5 bases, and 5 bases had no gene match. The CDR3 totals 17 residues. The CDR3, as DNA: TGTGCCATCAGTTCGGGACTAGCGGGAGGCTTCACAGATACGCAGTATTTT. It specifies CAISSGLAGGFTDTQYF.

This clonotype was found many times. The rearrangement joins TRBV3-1 to TRBJ2-6; D gene uncertain. Germline V gene sequence: CDR1 LGHDT, CDR2 YNNKEL (reference sequence). The CDR3 consists of 14 residues. Trimming cost V 4 bases and J 4 bases, with 8 bases left between them. CDR3 amino acids: CASSPLQGANVLTF. CDR3 nucleotide sequence: TGTGCCAGCAGCCCCCTACAGGGGGCCAACGTCCTGACTTTC.

The chain couples TRBV12-3 or TRBV12-4 to TRBJ2-3; maybe TRBD2 (5 bases). The CDR3 totals 16 residues. Trimming took 0 bases from V and 7 from J, leaving 17 bases between them. This CDR3 is CASSLAFGDIGNTQYF. CDR3 nucleotide sequence: TGTGCCAGCAGTTTAGCGTTCGGGGATATTGGGAATACGCAGTATTTT.